Listed here is a single T cell receptor (beta chain). As yet, its antigen is unknown. The V gene's germline CDR1 is MGHRA and CDR2 YSYEKL. The ends lost 1 base at V and 0 bases at J; junction bases unmatched: 5. This CDR3 spans 16 amino acids. This sample was taken from a study of T cell responses to AZD1222 COVID-19 vaccine. Whole-study findings and limits: Only a handful of AZD1222 recipients, more than five in all, had baseline seropositivity. The peak T cell response came first, and repertoires were sampled only after it. Spike-specific TCR depth and breadth grew after two AZD1222 doses. Targeting of unmutated variant regions was reportedly seen in nearly half of spike-specific TCRs.

Data came from immunoSEQ multiplex PCR; TCRdb stores just in-frame clones and leaves some out. Of about 110,000 clones in the sample, 85% to 90% were seen once. The genes are TRBV4-1 and TRBJ1-1; 7 nucleotides agree with TRBD1. This TCR was sampled from an adult in good health. Source: peripheral blood, taken on day 0 of AZD1222 vaccination. In nucleotides, the CDR3 is TGCGCCAGCAGCCAAGGACAGGGAGGGATGAACACTGAAGCTTTCTTT. Its protein product is CASSQGQGGMNTEAFF.